The rows below give T cell receptor beta chains drawn from one sample of a study of blood T cell repertoires in COVID-19. Libraries were prepared by immunoSEQ multiplex PCR; TCRdb keeps only in-frame clonotypes and omits some of them. The sample carries around 130,000 clones, 75% to 90% recorded once. The specimen was peripheral blood. The receptors stem from a man between 65 and 80 years old with active or convalescent COVID-19. Both conserved end residues are part of each CDR3. D genes are given only for firm matches. Size is omitted from some rows. Given values are once, few, many or a class for expanded clones.

D gene: .; V gene: TRBV4-2; clone size: .; J gene: TRBJ2-2; CDR3 length: 17; CDR3 protein: CASSHLASLLNTGELFF; CDR3 DNA: TGTGCCAGCAGCCACCTAGCCTCTCTACTGAACACCGGGGAGCTGTTTTTT
D gene: TRBD1; V gene: TRBV7-9; clone size: .; J gene: TRBJ1-5; CDR3 length: 16; CDR3 protein: CASSQGQGARDQPQHF; CDR3 DNA: TGTGCCAGCAGCCAGGGACAGGGGGCGCGAGATCAGCCCCAGCATTTT
D gene: TRBD1; V gene: TRBV6-5; clone size: once; J gene: TRBJ1-1; CDR3 length: 14; CDR3 protein: CASSRQGANTEAFF; CDR3 DNA: TGTGCCAGCAGTAGACAGGGGGCGAACACTGAAGCTTTCTTT
D gene: TRBD1; V gene: TRBV3-1/TRBV3-2; clone size: .; J gene: TRBJ1-5; CDR3 length: 15; CDR3 protein: CASSRQGTGNQPQHF; CDR3 DNA: TGTGCCAGCAGTCGACAGGGCACGGGCAATCAGCCCCAGCATTTT
D gene: TRBD1; V gene: TRBV7-6; clone size: .; J gene: TRBJ1-1; CDR3 length: 15; CDR3 protein: CASSSRQGINTEAFF; CDR3 DNA: TGTGCCAGCAGCTCTAGACAGGGGATAAACACTGAAGCTTTCTTT
D gene: .; V gene: TRBV3-1/TRBV3-2; clone size: .; J gene: TRBJ2-7; CDR3 length: 14; CDR3 protein: CASSGQDSSYEQYF; CDR3 DNA: TGTGCCAGCAGCGGTCAGGACAGCTCCTACGAGCAGTACTTC
D gene: .; V gene: TRBV19; clone size: .; J gene: TRBJ1-1; CDR3 length: 15; CDR3 protein: CASLVAGPGMVEAFF; CDR3 DNA: TGTGCCAGTCTGGTGGCAGGGCCTGGGATGGTGGAAGCTTTCTTT
D gene: TRBD2; V gene: TRBV14; clone size: .; J gene: TRBJ2-2; CDR3 length: 17; CDR3 protein: CASSQWTSGKNTGELFF; CDR3 DNA: TGTGCCAGCAGCCAATGGACTAGCGGGAAGAACACCGGGGAGCTGTTTTTT
D gene: TRBD1; V gene: TRBV18; clone size: .; J gene: TRBJ1-6; CDR3 length: 11; CDR3 protein: CASSPGTGVLF; CDR3 DNA: TGTGCCAGCTCACCCGGGACAGGGGTCCTGTTT
D gene: .; V gene: TRBV27; clone size: .; J gene: TRBJ2-3; CDR3 length: 14; CDR3 protein: CASLGWPDTDTQYF; CDR3 DNA: TGTGCCAGCCTCGGGTGGCCGGACACAGATACGCAGTATTTT
D gene: .; V gene: TRBV5-4; clone size: .; J gene: TRBJ1-2; CDR3 length: 15; CDR3 protein: CASSNGGRGNYGYTF; CDR3 DNA: TGTGCCAGCAGCAACGGCGGCAGGGGAAACTATGGCTACACCTTC
D gene: .; V gene: TRBV10-3; clone size: .; J gene: TRBJ2-5; CDR3 length: 13; CDR3 protein: CAIRQGAEETQYF; CDR3 DNA: TGTGCCATCAGGCAGGGCGCGGAAGAGACCCAGTACTTC
D gene: .; V gene: TRBV18; clone size: once; J gene: TRBJ1-4; CDR3 length: 15; CDR3 protein: CASSPSQATNEKLFF; CDR3 DNA: TGTGCCAGCTCACCATCCCAGGCAACTAATGAAAAACTGTTTTTT
D gene: .; V gene: TRBV6-1; clone size: few; J gene: TRBJ1-5; CDR3 length: 19; CDR3 protein: CASSEEGRGPPYSNQPQHF; CDR3 DNA: TGTGCCAGCAGTGAAGAGGGCAGGGGACCTCCTTATAGCAATCAGCCCCAGCATTTT
D gene: .; V gene: TRBV5-1; clone size: .; J gene: TRBJ1-2; CDR3 length: 15; CDR3 protein: CASSVSQGSSYGYTF; CDR3 DNA: TGCGCCAGCAGCGTTTCACAGGGTTCCAGCTATGGCTACACCTTC
D gene: TRBD2; V gene: TRBV18; clone size: .; J gene: TRBJ2-2; CDR3 length: 18; CDR3 protein: CASSPPGLAGGPNGELFF; CDR3 DNA: TGTGCCAGCTCACCACCGGGACTAGCGGGAGGGCCGAACGGGGAGCTGTTTTTT
D gene: .; V gene: TRBV7-2; clone size: .; J gene: TRBJ2-7; CDR3 length: 15; CDR3 protein: CASSGRESSSYEQYF; CDR3 DNA: TGTGCCAGCAGCGGCCGGGAATCGAGCTCCTACGAGCAGTACTTC
D gene: TRBD2; V gene: TRBV10-3; clone size: .; J gene: TRBJ2-7; CDR3 length: 16; CDR3 protein: CAISELGLASSYEQYF; CDR3 DNA: TGTGCCATCAGTGAATTGGGACTAGCGTCCTCCTACGAGCAGTACTTC
D gene: .; V gene: TRBV19; clone size: .; J gene: TRBJ1-1; CDR3 length: 16; CDR3 protein: CASSIDPGGAGTEAFF; CDR3 DNA: TGTGCCAGTAGTATAGATCCAGGAGGGGCCGGCACTGAAGCTTTCTTT
D gene: TRBD1; V gene: TRBV9; clone size: .; J gene: TRBJ1-5; CDR3 length: 15; CDR3 protein: CASSVEGGPNQPQHF; CDR3 DNA: TGTGCCAGCAGCGTAGAAGGGGGCCCCAATCAGCCCCAGCATTTT
D gene: TRBD1; V gene: TRBV19; clone size: .; J gene: TRBJ2-3; CDR3 length: 15; CDR3 protein: CASSPDRGGTDTQYF; CDR3 DNA: TGTGCCAGTAGTCCGGACAGGGGGGGCACAGATACGCAGTATTTT
D gene: .; V gene: TRBV3-1/TRBV3-2; clone size: .; J gene: TRBJ1-2; CDR3 length: 17; CDR3 protein: CASSQEGTWEGSGGYTF; CDR3 DNA: TGTGCCAGCAGCCAAGAAGGAACTTGGGAGGGCTCGGGTGGCTACACCTTC
D gene: .; V gene: TRBV4-1; clone size: .; J gene: TRBJ1-2; CDR3 length: 14; CDR3 protein: CASSQDQGTHSYTF; CDR3 DNA: TGCGCCAGCAGCCAAGATCAGGGGACGCATAGCTACACCTTC
D gene: .; V gene: TRBV9; clone size: .; J gene: TRBJ2-7; CDR3 length: 13; CDR3 protein: CASSGRLVGEQYF; CDR3 DNA: TGTGCCAGCAGCGGCCGGTTAGTTGGCGAGCAGTACTTC
D gene: .; V gene: TRBV9; clone size: .; J gene: TRBJ2-5; CDR3 length: 14; CDR3 protein: CASSVTDRQETQYF; CDR3 DNA: TGTGCCAGCAGCGTAACTGACAGACAAGAGACCCAGTACTTC
D gene: .; V gene: TRBV14; clone size: .; J gene: TRBJ2-2; CDR3 length: 11; CDR3 protein: CASRTSGELFF; CDR3 DNA: TGTGCCAGCAGAACTTCCGGGGAGCTGTTTTTT
D gene: .; V gene: TRBV14; clone size: .; J gene: TRBJ1-2; CDR3 length: 17; CDR3 protein: CASSQDLGYGQRDGYTF; CDR3 DNA: TGTGCCAGCAGCCAAGATCTGGGTTACGGACAACGGGATGGCTACACCTTC
D gene: .; V gene: TRBV7-9; clone size: .; J gene: TRBJ2-5; CDR3 length: 14; CDR3 protein: CASSDGPQEETQYF; CDR3 DNA: TGTGCCAGCAGCGACGGCCCACAGGAAGAGACCCAGTACTTC
D gene: TRBD1; V gene: TRBV11-3; clone size: .; J gene: TRBJ2-2; CDR3 length: 17; CDR3 protein: CASSHWTGAITGGELFF; CDR3 DNA: TGTGCCAGCAGCCACTGGACAGGGGCGATAACAGGCGGGGAGCTGTTTTTT
D gene: .; V gene: TRBV19; clone size: .; J gene: TRBJ2-1; CDR3 length: 15; CDR3 protein: CASKGRSGRHNEQFF; CDR3 DNA: TGTGCCAGTAAGGGGCGATCGGGCAGGCACAATGAGCAGTTCTTC
D gene: .; V gene: TRBV28; clone size: .; J gene: TRBJ1-1; CDR3 length: 13; CDR3 protein: CASSPGLRDEAFF; CDR3 DNA: TGTGCCAGCAGTCCGGGATTAAGAGATGAAGCTTTCTTT
D gene: TRBD1; V gene: TRBV6-5; clone size: .; J gene: TRBJ2-7; CDR3 length: 13; CDR3 protein: CATRRDRGDEQYF; CDR3 DNA: TGTGCCACCAGACGGGACAGGGGTGACGAGCAGTACTTC
D gene: .; V gene: TRBV1; clone size: .; J gene: TRBJ2-4; CDR3 length: 17; CDR3 protein: CTSSQDEGQGPKNIQYF; CDR3 DNA: TGCACCAGCAGCCAAGATGAGGGACAGGGGCCCAAAAACATTCAGTACTTC
D gene: .; V gene: TRBV28; clone size: .; J gene: TRBJ1-2; CDR3 length: 14; CDR3 protein: CASSLSGYSYGYTF; CDR3 DNA: TGTGCCAGCAGTTTATCAGGGTATAGCTATGGCTACACCTTC
D gene: TRBD1; V gene: TRBV7-3; clone size: .; J gene: TRBJ2-7; CDR3 length: 12; CDR3 protein: CASKGGRTEQYF; CDR3 DNA: TGTGCCAGTAAAGGGGGCCGAACTGAGCAGTACTTC
D gene: .; V gene: TRBV5-6; clone size: .; J gene: TRBJ2-1; CDR3 length: 16; CDR3 protein: CASRERGPGPYNEQFF; CDR3 DNA: TGTGCCAGCAGGGAGCGCGGGCCAGGCCCCTACAATGAGCAGTTCTTC
D gene: TRBD2; V gene: TRBV9; clone size: once; J gene: TRBJ2-1; CDR3 length: 16; CDR3 protein: CASSVDPLAVYNEQFF; CDR3 DNA: TGTGCCAGCAGCGTAGATCCACTAGCGGTATACAATGAGCAGTTCTTC
D gene: TRBD1; V gene: TRBV6-2/TRBV6-3; clone size: few; J gene: TRBJ2-7; CDR3 length: 12; CDR3 protein: CASSSADRAQYF; CDR3 DNA: TGTGCCAGCAGTTCCGCGGACAGGGCCCAGTACTTC
D gene: TRBD2; V gene: TRBV27; clone size: .; J gene: TRBJ2-5; CDR3 length: 15; CDR3 protein: CASSPLAGVQETQYF; CDR3 DNA: TGTGCCAGCAGTCCCCTAGCGGGAGTGCAAGAGACCCAGTACTTC
D gene: TRBD1; V gene: TRBV10-3; clone size: .; J gene: TRBJ1-2; CDR3 length: 14; CDR3 protein: CAISESARGDGYTF; CDR3 DNA: TGTGCCATCAGTGAGTCTGCCAGGGGGGATGGCTACACCTTC
D gene: .; V gene: TRBV24-1; clone size: .; J gene: TRBJ1-1; CDR3 length: 13; CDR3 protein: CATSDTRGTEAFF; CDR3 DNA: TGTGCCACCAGTGATACCCGGGGGACTGAAGCTTTCTTT
D gene: TRBD1; V gene: TRBV19; clone size: .; J gene: TRBJ1-2; CDR3 length: 14; CDR3 protein: CASRPRTGFYGYTF; CDR3 DNA: TGTGCCAGTAGGCCGAGGACAGGCTTCTATGGCTACACCTTC
D gene: TRBD1; V gene: TRBV29-1; clone size: few; J gene: TRBJ2-7; CDR3 length: 12; CDR3 protein: CSVEDRAYEQYF; CDR3 DNA: TGCAGCGTTGAGGACAGGGCTTACGAGCAGTACTTC
D gene: TRBD2; V gene: TRBV24-1; clone size: .; J gene: TRBJ2-1; CDR3 length: 13; CDR3 protein: CATSTSGNNEQFF; CDR3 DNA: TGTGCCACCAGTACTAGCGGGAACAATGAGCAGTTCTTC
D gene: .; V gene: TRBV5-1; clone size: .; J gene: TRBJ1-2; CDR3 length: 14; CDR3 protein: CASSLDRAGDGYTF; CDR3 DNA: TGCGCCAGCAGCTTGGATAGGGCCGGGGATGGCTACACCTTC
D gene: TRBD2; V gene: TRBV6-5; clone size: .; J gene: TRBJ2-3; CDR3 length: 15; CDR3 protein: CASTGLAGSTDTQYF; CDR3 DNA: TGTGCCAGCACCGGACTAGCGGGTAGCACAGATACGCAGTATTTT
D gene: TRBD1; V gene: TRBV27; clone size: .; J gene: TRBJ1-6; CDR3 length: 19; CDR3 protein: CASSPDRDPIPSYNSPLHF; CDR3 DNA: TGTGCCAGCAGTCCTGACAGGGACCCAATTCCCTCCTATAATTCACCCCTCCACTTT
D gene: TRBD1; V gene: TRBV28; clone size: few; J gene: TRBJ1-1; CDR3 length: 17; CDR3 protein: CASSRTGTGGFSTEAFF; CDR3 DNA: TGTGCCAGCAGCCGTACCGGGACAGGGGGATTTAGCACTGAAGCTTTCTTT
D gene: .; V gene: TRBV25-1; clone size: .; J gene: TRBJ2-3; CDR3 length: 15; CDR3 protein: CASSESTVSTDTQYF; CDR3 DNA: TGTGCCAGCAGTGAAAGCACGGTTAGCACAGATACGCAGTATTTT
D gene: TRBD2; V gene: TRBV3-1/TRBV3-2; clone size: .; J gene: TRBJ2-1; CDR3 length: 18; CDR3 protein: CASTTTGRGSVIYNEQFF; CDR3 DNA: TGTGCCAGCACCACCACCGGTCGCGGGAGCGTCATTTACAATGAGCAGTTCTTC
D gene: .; V gene: TRBV7-9; clone size: .; J gene: TRBJ2-7; CDR3 length: 11; CDR3 protein: CASSTYYEQYF; CDR3 DNA: TGTGCCAGCAGCACCTACTACGAGCAGTACTTC
D gene: TRBD2; V gene: TRBV7-6; clone size: .; J gene: TRBJ2-7; CDR3 length: 16; CDR3 protein: CASSPTGLAGVYEQYF; CDR3 DNA: TGTGCCAGCAGCCCTACGGGACTAGCGGGAGTATACGAGCAGTACTTC
D gene: .; V gene: TRBV6-1; clone size: .; J gene: TRBJ1-5; CDR3 length: 13; CDR3 protein: CASSDLPLQPQHF; CDR3 DNA: TGTGCCAGCAGTGATCTTCCCCTCCAGCCCCAGCATTTT
D gene: TRBD1; V gene: TRBV4-2; clone size: once; J gene: TRBJ1-3; CDR3 length: 19; CDR3 protein: CASSGQGELPTFSGNTIYF; CDR3 DNA: TGTGCCAGCAGCGGACAGGGGGAACTACCGACCTTCTCTGGAAACACCATATATTTT
D gene: .; V gene: TRBV7-8; clone size: .; J gene: TRBJ1-1; CDR3 length: 16; CDR3 protein: CASSLVGQLMNTEAFF; CDR3 DNA: TGTGCCAGCAGCTTAGTCGGACAGCTAATGAACACTGAAGCTTTCTTT